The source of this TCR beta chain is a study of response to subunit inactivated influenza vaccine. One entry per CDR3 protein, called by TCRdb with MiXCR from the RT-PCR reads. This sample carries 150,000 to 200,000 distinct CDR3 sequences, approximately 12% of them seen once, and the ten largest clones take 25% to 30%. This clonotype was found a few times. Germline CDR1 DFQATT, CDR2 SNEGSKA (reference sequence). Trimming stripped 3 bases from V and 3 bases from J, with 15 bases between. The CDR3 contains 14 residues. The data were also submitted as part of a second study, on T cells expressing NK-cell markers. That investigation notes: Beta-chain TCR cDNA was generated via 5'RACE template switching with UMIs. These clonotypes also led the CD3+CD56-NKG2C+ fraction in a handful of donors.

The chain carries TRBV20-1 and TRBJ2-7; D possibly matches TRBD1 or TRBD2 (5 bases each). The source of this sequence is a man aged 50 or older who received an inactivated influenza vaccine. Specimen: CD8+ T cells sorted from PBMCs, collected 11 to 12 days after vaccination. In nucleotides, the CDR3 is TGCAGTGCTAGTCCGGGACCCAACTACTACGAGCAGTACTTC. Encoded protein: CSASPGPNYYEQYF.